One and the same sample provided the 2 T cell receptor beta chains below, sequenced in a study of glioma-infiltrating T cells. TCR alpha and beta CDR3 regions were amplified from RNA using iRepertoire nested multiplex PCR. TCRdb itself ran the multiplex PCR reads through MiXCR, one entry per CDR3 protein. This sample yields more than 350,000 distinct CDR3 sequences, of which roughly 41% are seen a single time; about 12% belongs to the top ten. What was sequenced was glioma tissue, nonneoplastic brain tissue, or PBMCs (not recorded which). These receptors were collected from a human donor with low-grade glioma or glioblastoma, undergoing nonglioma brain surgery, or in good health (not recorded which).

The CDR3 sequence is CASTRQGTGNTIYF. The CDR3 DNA follows: TGTGCCAGCACGAGACAGGGAACCGGAAACACCATATATTTT. The chain recombines TRBV28 with TRBJ1-3, with TRBD1 matching over 7 bases. The CDR3 has 14 residues. The V and J ends lost 7 bases and 4 bases, in that order; junction bases with no gene match: 7. Germline V gene data show CDR1 as MDHEN and CDR2 as SYDVKM.

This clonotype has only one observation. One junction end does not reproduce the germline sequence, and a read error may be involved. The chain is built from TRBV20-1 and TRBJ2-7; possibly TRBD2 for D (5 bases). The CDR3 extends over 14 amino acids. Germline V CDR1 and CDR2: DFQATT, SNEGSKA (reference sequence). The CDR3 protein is CSVRNPGSFYEQYF. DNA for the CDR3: TGCAGTGTTAGAAATCCGGGATCATTCTACGAGCAGTACTTC.